Following are 11 T cell receptor beta chains from one sample sequenced in a study of regulatory T cells in long-lasting Graves disease. Sequencing libraries for TCR beta were prepared with iRepertoire HTBI primers and Arm-PCR of CDR3 regions. TCRdb ran MiXCR on the multiplex PCR reads and lists one entry per CDR3 protein. The sample contains about 620,000 distinct CDR3 sequences, 15% to 20% of which appear only once. The time point: newly diagnosed GD, antithyroid drugs for less than 3 months. From PBMCs, RNA was extracted and then used to make the TCR library. This sample also appeared in a second study, on T cells in Graves' hyperthyroidism and ophthalmopathy.

This specimen consisted of peripheral blood mononuclear cells (PBMCs), obtained at new diagnosis, from a patient treated with antithyroid drugs. The receptors shown here come from a woman aged 30 to 39 with Graves disease.

This clonotype showed up many times. The gene calls are TRBV2 and TRBJ1-5, with D perhaps matching TRBD1 (5 bases). The germline V gene has CDR1 SNHLY and CDR2 FYNNEI. Trimming shortened V by 6 bases and J by 6 bases, and 12 bases separated the two germline ends. CDR3 length: 13 residues. The CDR3 loop is CASSLEGSQPQHF. CDR3 bases: TGTGCCAGCAGCTTAGAGGGGAGTCAGCCCCAGCATTTT. The full variable domain, with the rest looked up from reference TRBV2 and TRBJ1-5, is EPEVTQTPSHQVTQMGQEVILRCVPISNHLYFYWYRQILGQKVEFLVSFYNNEISEKSEIFDDQFSVERPDGSNFTLKIRSTKLEDSAMYFCASSLEGSQPQHFGDGTRLSIL.

This clonotype was counted between two and nine times. The chain uses TRBV10-3 and TRBJ2-1, with 7 bases identical to TRBD2. This CDR3 contains 13 residues. The ends lost 7 bases at V and 9 bases at J; junction bases unmatched: 9. CDR1 is ENHRY, CDR2 SYGVKD, per germline. CDR3 amino acids: CAIMPSGRGEQFF. In nucleotides, the CDR3 is TGTGCCATCATGCCTAGCGGACGGGGTGAGCAGTTCTTC.

This chain uses TRBV7-9 with TRBJ2-2, with 8 nucleotides matching TRBD1. Per the germline V gene, CDR1 is SEHNR and CDR2 is FQNEAQ (reference sequence). Unmatched junction bases numbered 6, after V lost 5 bases and J lost 4 bases. This CDR3 has 15 amino acids. The CDR3 region has the DNA TGTGCCAGCAGCCCCAGACAGGGGAGCACCGGGGAGCTGTTTTTT. This codes for CASSPRQGSTGELFF. The variable domain in full, with the rest retrieved from reference TRBV7-9 and TRBJ2-2, is DTGVSQNPRHKITKRGQNVTFRCDPISEHNRLYWYRQTLGQGPEFLTYFQNEAQLEKSRLLSDRFSAERPKGSFSTLEIQRTEQGDSAMYLCASSPRQGSTGELFFGEGSRLTVL.

This chain links TRBV29-1 with TRBJ1-1, with 10 bases that match TRBD1. This CDR3 is built from 11 residues. J gave up 9 bases and V 6 bases, and 4 bases lay outside the gene matches. Per germline, CDR1 SQVTM and CDR2 ANQGSEA. The CDR3 loop is CSVDRGPKAFF. DNA for the CDR3: TGCAGCGTAGACAGGGGGCCTAAAGCTTTCTTT.

This clonotype was recorded many times. This rearrangement joins TRBV7-2 to TRBJ2-1; TRBD2 is a possible D gene (6 bases). The CDR3 is 17 residues long. Trimming removed 4 bases from V and 1 base from J, with 17 bases in between. CDR1 SGHTA and CDR2 FQGNSA come from the germline V gene. The CDR3 bases are TGTGCCAGCAGCTCGCAACCGGGACTGACGTCCTACAATGAGCAGTTCTTC. Protein product: CASSSQPGLTSYNEQFF.

This clonotype has a count of ten or more. The chain links TRBV11-1 to TRBJ2-2; 7 bases agree with TRBD1. In germline, CDR1 is SGHAT, CDR2 FQDESV (reference sequence). The CDR3 is 17 amino acids. V trimming: 3 bases; J trimming: 0 bases; junction bases outside the gene matches: 7. For the CDR3, the DNA is TGTGCCAGCAGCTTGTCACAGGGGATGTCGAACACCGGGGAGCTGTTTTTT. Translating gives CASSLSQGMSNTGELFF.

The chain combines TRBV28 with TRBJ1-2, with D unresolved. V was pared by 6 bases and J by 4 bases, with 21 bases between. The CDR3 length is 16 residues. Germline CDR1 and CDR2: MDHEN and SYDVKM. The CDR3 here is CASSQANGRPPYGYTF. In DNA, the CDR3 is TGTGCCAGCAGCCAGGCCAATGGGCGTCCACCCTATGGCTACACCTTC.

This chain links TRBV5-4 with TRBJ2-1; maybe TRBD2 (6 bases). The CDR3 is 15 amino acids. Germline values: CDR1 SGHNT, CDR2 YYREEE (reference sequence). The V gene lost 3 bases and the J gene lost 2 bases, with 12 bases spanning the gap. In nucleotides, the CDR3 is TGTGCCAGCAGCTGGGGGGTTTTACCCTACAATGAGCAGTTCTTC. The encoded protein is CASSWGVLPYNEQFF.

The J gene is TRBJ2-2, the V gene TRBV12-3 or TRBV12-4, with unresolved D. V was shortened by 4 bases and J by 2 bases, with 5 bases between the two germline ends. The CDR3 is 13 amino acids. As DNA, the CDR3 is TGTGCCAGCAGTTCCCAAAACACCGGGGAGCTGTTTTTT. Its translation: CASSSQNTGELFF.

The rearrangement links TRBV29-1 to TRBJ2-1; 8 bases agree with TRBD2. The CDR3 runs 13 residues. Trimming removed 4 bases from V and 10 bases from J; junction bases left unmatched: 9. Germline V gene sequence: CDR1 SQVTM, CDR2 ANQGSEA. This CDR3 reads CSVVGAGAGEQFF. As DNA, the CDR3 is TGCAGCGTTGTCGGAGCGGGGGCAGGGGAGCAGTTCTTC.

For this clonotype: A much larger clone is a single base away; this may be a read error. The chain carries TRBV20-1 and TRBJ2-7; D is uncertain. CDR1 and CDR2 from the germline V gene are DFQATT and SNEGSKA (reference sequence). This CDR3 contains 11 residues. The CDR3 here is CGAPQGYEQYF. The CDR3 nucleotides are TGCGGTGCCCCGCAAGGCTACGAGCAGTACTTC.